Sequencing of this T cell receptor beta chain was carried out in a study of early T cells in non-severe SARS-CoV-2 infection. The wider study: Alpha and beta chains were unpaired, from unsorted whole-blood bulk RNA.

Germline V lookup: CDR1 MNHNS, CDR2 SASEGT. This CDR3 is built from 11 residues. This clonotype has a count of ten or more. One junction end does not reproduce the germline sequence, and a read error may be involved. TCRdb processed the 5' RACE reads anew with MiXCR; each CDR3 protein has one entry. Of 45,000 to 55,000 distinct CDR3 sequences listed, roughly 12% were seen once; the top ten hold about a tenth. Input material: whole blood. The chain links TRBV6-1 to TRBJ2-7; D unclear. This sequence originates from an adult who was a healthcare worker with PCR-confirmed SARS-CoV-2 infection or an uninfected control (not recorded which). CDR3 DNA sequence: TGTGCCAGCAGTGAAATTGGGGTGCCGGGCTTC. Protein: CASSEIGVPGF.